This entry concerns a single TCR beta chain. TCRdb's copy holds only in-frame clones and misses some; the assay was immunoSEQ multiplex PCR. The repertoire has roughly 300,000 clones, about 86% of them found once; the top ten carry 4% to 5%. The data originate from a study of blood T cell repertoires in COVID-19. Across the study: The United States, Italy and Spain provided the acute and convalescent COVID-19 samples.

Germline values: CDR1 SGHNT, CDR2 YYREEE (reference sequence). V lost 4 bases and J lost 4; bases outside the gene matches: 17. CDR3 size: 17 residues. Sequencing input: PBMCs or T cells enriched from blood (not recorded which). The chain recombines TRBV5-4 with TRBJ2-7; 7 nucleotides line up with TRBD1. The source is a woman in her thirties or forties with acute COVID-19. CDR3 protein: CASSLPGGSGQWYEQYF. CDR3 DNA: TGTGCCAGCAGCCTACCAGGTGGATCGGGACAGTGGTACGAGCAGTACTTC.